The 23 T cell receptor beta chains in this list originate from one sample, sequenced in a study of CXCR3-negative and CXCR3-positive naive CD8 T cells. UMI labels and 5' RACE were used to prepare the TRB cDNA libraries. TCRdb reprocessed the 5' RACE reads and reports one entry per CDR3 protein, with no DNA. Its listing shows about 6,800 distinct CDR3 sequences. Their antigens remain unidentified. General study points: Naive CXCR3-positive cells had TRB CDR3s more hydrophobic than those of CXCR3-negative naive cells.

Sample: naive CXCR3+ CD8+ T cells from blood. The sample's subset: CD45RO-CCR7+CD27+CD95- naive CD8+ T cells expressing CXCR3 (TNR3+). These receptors originate from a human donor in good health. Some clones in this sample may be carry-over from other donors' samples.

The chain carries TRBV6-6 and TRBJ2-3; TCRdb selects TRBD1, and the lack of DNA leaves this call unchecked. The germline V gene encodes CDR1 MNHNY and CDR2 SVGAGI (reference sequence). This CDR3 is built from 15 residues. CDR3 sequence: CASSYGTGSTDTQYF.

V is TRBV20-1 and J is TRBJ2-1; there is no DNA to check the TCRdb D call of TRBD1. The CDR3 runs 13 residues. The germline gives CDR1 DFQATT, CDR2 SNEGSKA (reference sequence). The CDR3 sequence: CSASGGSYNEQFF.

This chain uses TRBV5-1 with TRBJ2-3. Germline CDR1 SGHRS, CDR2 YFSETQ. This CDR3 has 20 residues. This CDR3 is CASSLDASMSLDESTDTQYF.

J is TRBJ1-6 and V is TRBV20-1; TCRdb's D call, TRBD1, is unchecked because there is no DNA. The V gene's germline CDR1 is DFQATT and CDR2 SNEGSKA (reference sequence). The CDR3 runs 16 residues. This CDR3 reads CSARDRTGTGKSPLHF.

Frequency places this clonotype as medium-sized. V usage is TRBV29-1 and J usage is TRBJ1-3; TCRdb proposes TRBD1, but this gene call is untestable without DNA. The CDR3 is 15 residues long. The V gene's germline CDR1 is SQVTM and CDR2 ANQGSEA. This CDR3 reads CSVVGQGGSGNTIYF.

This rearrangement joins TRBV29-1 to TRBJ2-6. This CDR3 is 13 amino acids long. Germline V lookup: CDR1 SQVTM, CDR2 ANQGSEA. CDR3 amino acids: CSVVTSGANVLTF.

This chain links TRBV6-4 with TRBJ2-1; TCRdb selects TRBD1, and the lack of DNA leaves this call unchecked. Germline V lookup: CDR1 MRHNA, CDR2 SNTAGT. CDR3 length: 14 residues. The CDR3 loop is CASSDSGGADEQFF.

Judged by frequency, this clonotype is medium-sized. This rearrangement joins TRBV5-6 to TRBJ2-7; the D call of TRBD2 rests on TCRdb alone, since no DNA is present to check it. Germline V gives CDR1 SGHDT, CDR2 YYEEEE. This CDR3 comprises 14 residues. CDR3 loop: CASSSGGVSYEQYF.

The V gene is TRBV7-3, the J gene TRBJ2-1; the TCRdb call, TRBD2, lacks DNA for checking. Germline loops: CDR1 SGHTA, CDR2 FQGTGA. The CDR3 has 15 amino acids. This CDR3 is CASSFLAGMDNEQFF.

The CDR3 loop is CSVDGVEMNTEAFF. V is TRBV29-1 and J is TRBJ1-1. CDR3 length: 14 residues. Germline CDR1 is SQVTM and CDR2 is ANQGSEA.

This clonotype counts as medium-sized by frequency. The genes are TRBV7-8 and TRBJ2-5. The CDR3 is 16 amino acids. Per germline, CDR1 SGHVS and CDR2 FQNEAQ. The CDR3 sequence is CASNYPKTNPQETQYF.

This chain links TRBV5-1 with TRBJ1-2; TCRdb proposes TRBD1, but this gene call is untestable without DNA. Germline V gene sequence: CDR1 SGHRS, CDR2 YFSETQ. The CDR3 totals 14 residues. This CDR3 reads CASSSHREEHGYTF.

This clonotype is called medium-sized based on its frequency. The genes are TRBV18 and TRBJ1-3. The CDR3 totals 19 residues. Germline V gene lookup returns CDR1 KGHSH and CDR2 LQKENI. This CDR3 is CASSPTRSLDERVPNTIYF.

The gene calls are TRBV7-2 and TRBJ2-7; lacking DNA, the TRBD1 call made by TCRdb goes unchecked. Germline-derived CDR1 and CDR2 are SGHTA and FQGNSA. The CDR3 loop spans 12 amino acids. This chain's CDR3 is CARRTGDSEQYF.

This clonotype is classed as medium-sized by frequency. The chain has TRBV7-9 and TRBJ1-1; TCRdb selects TRBD1, and the lack of DNA leaves this call unchecked. The length of the CDR3 is 14 residues. Per the germline V gene, CDR1 is SEHNR and CDR2 is FQNEAQ (reference sequence). CDR3 protein: CASSLAGVNTEAFF.

The chain couples TRBV6-5 to TRBJ1-2; TCRdb calls TRBD1, which cannot be checked without DNA. This CDR3 comprises 13 residues. Germline lookup yields CDR1 MNHEY and CDR2 SVGAGI. CDR3 in amino acids: CASSQTGTWGYTF.

The chain couples TRBV29-1 to TRBJ2-7; TCRdb proposes TRBD2, but this gene call is untestable without DNA. Germline V gene lookup returns CDR1 SQVTM and CDR2 ANQGSEA. The CDR3 runs 15 residues. This chain's CDR3 is CSVELRESPAYEQYF.

The chain joins TRBV7-9 to TRBJ1-1; there is no DNA to check the TCRdb D call of TRBD1. CDR3 length: 13 amino acids. In germline, CDR1 is SEHNR, CDR2 FQNEAQ (reference sequence). This CDR3 reads CASSRPGDPEAFF.

This clonotype counts as medium-sized (0.01 to 0.1%) by frequency. This sequence joins TRBV12-3 or TRBV12-4 and TRBJ2-5; there is no DNA to check the TCRdb D call of TRBD1. The CDR3 contains 15 residues. The CDR3 is CASSSAGTYQETQYF.

The rearrangement links TRBV29-1 to TRBJ1-2. CDR1 and CDR2 from the germline V gene are SQVTM and ANQGSEA. CDR3 length: 11 residues. CDR3 loop: CSVEEGMDYTF.

This clonotype registers medium-sized by frequency. This sequence joins TRBV5-1 and TRBJ1-2; TCRdb's D call of TRBD1 is untestable without DNA. CDR3 length: 15 residues. Germline CDR1 is SGHRS and CDR2 is YFSETQ. CDR3: CASSPQGQGIVGYTF.

The CDR3: CASSQGGYYEQYF. This chain links TRBV9 with TRBJ2-7. CDR1 and CDR2 from the germline V gene are SGDLS and YYNGEE. The CDR3 extends over 13 amino acids.

V gene TRBV11-1 combines with J gene TRBJ2-7; TCRdb indicates TRBD1, and absent DNA this call remains unverified. Germline V gene sequence: CDR1 SGHAT, CDR2 FQDESV (reference sequence). The CDR3 has 14 residues. CDR3 sequence: CASSSPGMPYEQYF.